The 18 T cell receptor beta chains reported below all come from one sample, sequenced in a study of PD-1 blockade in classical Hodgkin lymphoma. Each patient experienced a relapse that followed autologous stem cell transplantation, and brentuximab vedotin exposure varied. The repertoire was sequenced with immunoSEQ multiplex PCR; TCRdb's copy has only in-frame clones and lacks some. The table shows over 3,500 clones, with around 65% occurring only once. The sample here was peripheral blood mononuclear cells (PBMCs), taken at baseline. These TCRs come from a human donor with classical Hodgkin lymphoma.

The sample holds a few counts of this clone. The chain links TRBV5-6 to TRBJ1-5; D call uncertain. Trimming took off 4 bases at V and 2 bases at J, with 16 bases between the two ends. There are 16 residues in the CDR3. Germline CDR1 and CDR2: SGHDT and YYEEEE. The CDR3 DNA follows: TGTGCCAGCAGCCCTGGCGGTTGGGGTGGCAATCAGCCCCAGCATTTT. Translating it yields CASSPGGWGGNQPQHF.

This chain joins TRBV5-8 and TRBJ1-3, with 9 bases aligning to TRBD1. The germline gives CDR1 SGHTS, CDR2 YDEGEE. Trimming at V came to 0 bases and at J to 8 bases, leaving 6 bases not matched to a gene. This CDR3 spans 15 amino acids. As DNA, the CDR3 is TGTGCCAGCAGCTTGGTTCCACAGGGGGCTCACACCATATATTTT. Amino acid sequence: CASSLVPQGAHTIYF.

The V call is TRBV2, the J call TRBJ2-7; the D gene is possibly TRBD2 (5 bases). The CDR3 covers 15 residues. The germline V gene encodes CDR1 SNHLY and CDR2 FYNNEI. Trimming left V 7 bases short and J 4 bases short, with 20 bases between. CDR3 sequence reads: CASMGWGASSYEQYF. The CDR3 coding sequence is TGTGCCAGCATGGGATGGGGAGCTTCATCATACGAGCAGTACTTC.

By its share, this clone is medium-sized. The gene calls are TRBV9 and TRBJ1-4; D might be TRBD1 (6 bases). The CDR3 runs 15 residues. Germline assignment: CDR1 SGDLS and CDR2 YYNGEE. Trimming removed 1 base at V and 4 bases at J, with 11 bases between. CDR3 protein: CASSVQGKGNEKLFF. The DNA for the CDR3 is TGTGCCAGCAGCGTACAGGGGAAGGGTAATGAAAAACTGTTTTTT.

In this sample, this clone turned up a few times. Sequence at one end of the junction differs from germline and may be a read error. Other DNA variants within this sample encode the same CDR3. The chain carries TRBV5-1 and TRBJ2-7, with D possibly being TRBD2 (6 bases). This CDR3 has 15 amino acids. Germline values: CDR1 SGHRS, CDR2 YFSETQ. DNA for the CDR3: TGCGCCAGCTGCTTGGATGGGCCTGGGGCGGGGGAGCAGTACTTC. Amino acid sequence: CASCLDGPGAGEQYF.

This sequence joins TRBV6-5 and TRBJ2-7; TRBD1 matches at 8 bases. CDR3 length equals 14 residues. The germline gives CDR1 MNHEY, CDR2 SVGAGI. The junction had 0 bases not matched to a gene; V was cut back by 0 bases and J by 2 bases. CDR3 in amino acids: CASSYSDRAYEQYF. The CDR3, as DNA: TGTGCCAGCAGTTACTCGGACAGGGCCTACGAGCAGTACTTC.

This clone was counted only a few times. CDR3 amino acids: CASRKWQSYEQYF. DNA for the CDR3: TGTGCCAGCCGGAAGTGGCAGTCCTACGAGCAGTACTTC. The rearrangement joins TRBV6-5 to TRBJ2-7, with D unresolved. Germline assignment: CDR1 MNHEY and CDR2 SVGAGI. V dropped 8 bases and J dropped 1 base, with 12 bases sitting between them. The length of the CDR3 is 13 residues.

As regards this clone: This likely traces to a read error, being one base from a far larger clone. The CDR3 DNA is TGTGCCCGCAGTTACCCCGGGGGGGGGTGGGTCACTGAAGCTTTCTTT. Amino acid sequence: CARSYPGGGWVTEAFF. This sequence joins TRBV6-8 and TRBJ1-1; perhaps TRBD1 as D (5 bases). The CDR3 covers 16 residues. Germline lookup yields CDR1 MNHGY and CDR2 SAAAGT.

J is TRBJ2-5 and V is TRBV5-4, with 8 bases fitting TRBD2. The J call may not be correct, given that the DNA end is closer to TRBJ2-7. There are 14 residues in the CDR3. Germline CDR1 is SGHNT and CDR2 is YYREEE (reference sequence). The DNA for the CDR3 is TGTGCCAGCAGCCCAAGGGGACTAGCCTACGAGCAGTACTTC. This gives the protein CASSPRGLAYEQYF.

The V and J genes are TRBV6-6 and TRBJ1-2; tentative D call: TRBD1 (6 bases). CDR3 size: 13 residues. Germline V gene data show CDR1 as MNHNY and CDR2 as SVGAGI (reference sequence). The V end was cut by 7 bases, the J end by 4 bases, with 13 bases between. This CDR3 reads CASKTGTIYGYTF. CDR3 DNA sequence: TGTGCCAGCAAGACCGGGACAATCTATGGCTACACCTTC.

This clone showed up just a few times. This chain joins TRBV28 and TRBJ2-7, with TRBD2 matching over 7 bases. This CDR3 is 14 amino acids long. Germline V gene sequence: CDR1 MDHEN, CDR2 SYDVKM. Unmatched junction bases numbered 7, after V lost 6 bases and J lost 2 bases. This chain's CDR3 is CASSHTSDTYEQYF. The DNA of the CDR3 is TGTGCCAGCAGCCACACTAGCGACACCTACGAGCAGTACTTC.

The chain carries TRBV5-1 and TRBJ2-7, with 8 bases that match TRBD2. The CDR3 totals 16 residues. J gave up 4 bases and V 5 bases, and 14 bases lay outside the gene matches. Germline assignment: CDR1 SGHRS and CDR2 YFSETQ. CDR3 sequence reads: CASSPLGAGAGYEQYF. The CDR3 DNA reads TGCGCCAGCAGTCCGCTGGGAGCGGGAGCGGGTTACGAGCAGTACTTC.

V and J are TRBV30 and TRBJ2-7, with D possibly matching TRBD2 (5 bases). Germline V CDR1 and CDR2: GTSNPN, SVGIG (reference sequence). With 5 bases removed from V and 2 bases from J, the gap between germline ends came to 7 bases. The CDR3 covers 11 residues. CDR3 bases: TGTGCCTGGGAGGGCGCCTACGAGCAGTACTTC. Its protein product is CAWEGAYEQYF.

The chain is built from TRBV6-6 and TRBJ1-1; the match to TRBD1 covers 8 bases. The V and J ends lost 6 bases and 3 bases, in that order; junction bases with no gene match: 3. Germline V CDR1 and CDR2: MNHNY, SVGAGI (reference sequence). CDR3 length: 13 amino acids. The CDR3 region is CASRGQGDTEAFF. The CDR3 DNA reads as TGTGCCAGCAGAGGACAGGGAGACACTGAAGCTTTCTTT.

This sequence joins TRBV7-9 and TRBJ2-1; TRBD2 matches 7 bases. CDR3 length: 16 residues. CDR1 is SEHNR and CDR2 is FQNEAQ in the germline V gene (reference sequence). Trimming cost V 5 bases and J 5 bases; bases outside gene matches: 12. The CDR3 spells CASSPSSSGRNNEQFF. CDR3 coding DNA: TGTGCCAGCAGCCCCAGTTCTAGCGGAAGAAACAATGAGCAGTTCTTC.

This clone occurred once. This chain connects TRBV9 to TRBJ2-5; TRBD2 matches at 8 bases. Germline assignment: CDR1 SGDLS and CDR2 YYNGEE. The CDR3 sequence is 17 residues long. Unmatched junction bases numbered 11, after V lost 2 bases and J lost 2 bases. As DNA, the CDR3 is TGTGCCAGCAGCGTGACGGGGGGGCTAATTCGGCAAGAGACCCAGTACTTC. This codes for CASSVTGGLIRQETQYF.

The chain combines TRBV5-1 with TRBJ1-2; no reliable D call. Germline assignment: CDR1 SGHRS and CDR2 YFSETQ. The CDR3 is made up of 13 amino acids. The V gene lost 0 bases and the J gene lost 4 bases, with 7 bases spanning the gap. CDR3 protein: CASSLEAVYGYTF. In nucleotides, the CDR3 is TGCGCCAGCAGCTTGGAGGCAGTCTATGGCTACACCTTC.

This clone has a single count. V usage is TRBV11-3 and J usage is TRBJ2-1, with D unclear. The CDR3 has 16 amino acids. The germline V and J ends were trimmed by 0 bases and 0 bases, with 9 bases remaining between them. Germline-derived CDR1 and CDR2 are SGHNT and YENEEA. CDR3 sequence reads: CASSLDWQASYNEQFF. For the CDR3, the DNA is TGTGCCAGCAGCTTAGATTGGCAGGCCTCCTACAATGAGCAGTTCTTC. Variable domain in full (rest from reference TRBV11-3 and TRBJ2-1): EAGVVQSPRYKIIEKKQPVAFWCNPISGHNTLYWYLQNLGQGPELLIRYENEEAVDDSQLPKDRFSAERLKGVDSTLKIQPAELGDSAVYLCASSLDWQASYNEQFFGPGTRLTVL.